The rows below give T cell receptor beta chains drawn from one sample of a study of T cell repertoires in cytomegalovirus infection. TCRdb re-derived calls from the reads in MiXCR, one entry per CDR3 protein. The data show roughly 760,000 distinct CDR3 sequences, with 35% seen just once and 2.5% to 3.5% held by the top ten. The material sequenced was PBMCs. Receptors were obtained from a human donor in good health (CMV status not recorded). Some clones in this sample may be carry-over from other donors' samples. CDR3s include the opening cysteine and the closing phenylalanine or tryptophan. D genes are given only for firm matches. The listing skips clone size in some rows; elsewhere it reads once, few, many or a size class.

clone_size j_call d_call v_call cdr3_aa cdr3_nt
once TRBJ1-5 . TRBV6-1 CASRTMGGSGGSKQPQHF TGTGCCAGCAGGACTATGGGGGGTTCGGGTGGTAGCAAACAGCCCCAGCATTTT
many TRBJ1-1 TRBD1 TRBV18 CASTPGGRRTEAFF TGTGCCAGCACACCAGGGGGGCGCCGGACTGAAGCTTTCTTT
few TRBJ1-5 . TRBV6-5 CASSPSAGQTNQPQHF TGTGCCAGCAGCCCCTCGGCAGGGCAGACCAATCAGCCCCAGCATTTT
. TRBJ2-3 TRBD2 TRBV4-1 CSSSQTGGGADTQFF TGCTCCAGCAGCCAAACGGGAGGGGGTGCAGATACGCAGTTTTTT
. TRBJ1-5 TRBD1 TRBV29-1 CSVDVDRQGEKNIQPQHF TGCAGCGTTGATGTTGATCGCCAGGGGGAAAAAAACATACAGCCCCAGCATTTT
. TRBJ2-4 TRBD1 TRBV6-5 CASSLGQGGNIQYF TGTGCCAGCAGTTTAGGACAGGGAGGAAACATTCAGTACTTC
. TRBJ1-2 . TRBV6-6 CASRYDGSYGYTF TGTGCCAGCAGGTACGACGGGTCCTATGGCTACACCTTC
. TRBJ2-7 . TRBV6-1 CASSEGLAAVLLSSYEQYF TGTGCCAGCAGTGAAGGGTTAGCGGCCGTACTACTGAGCTCCTACGAGCAGTACTTC
. TRBJ2-6 TRBD1 TRBV12-3/TRBV12-4 CASSLSGQAPTGANVLTF TGTGCCAGCAGTTTGTCCGGACAGGCCCCAACTGGGGCCAACGTCCTGACTTTC
. TRBJ2-7 TRBD2 TRBV4-1 CASSQPSDAGGSYEQYF TGTGCCAGCAGCCAGCCCTCCGACGCGGGGGGGTCCTACGAGCAGTACTTC
. TRBJ1-1 . TRBV28 CASRTPRKMNTEAFF TGTGCCAGCAGGACTCCCCGCAAGATGAACACTGAAGCTTTCTTT
few TRBJ1-1 TRBD1 TRBV6-5 CARSYSHGDRHTEAFF TGTGCCCGCAGTTACTCCCATGGGGACAGACACACTGAAGCTTTCTTT
. TRBJ2-7 . TRBV28 CASIGQGLYEQYF TGTGCCAGCATTGGGCAGGGTCTCTACGAGCAGTACTTC
many TRBJ1-2 . TRBV7-9 CASSQQGDYGYTF TGTGCCAGCAGCCAACAGGGAGACTATGGCTACACCTTC
few TRBJ2-3 . TRBV15 CATSRDRTHTQYF TGTGCCACCAGCAGAGATCGGACACATACGCAGTATTTT
few TRBJ2-7 TRBD1 TRBV11-1 CASSLGTGNQIYEQYF TGTGCCAGCAGCTTAGGGACAGGGAACCAAATATACGAGCAGTACTTC
many TRBJ2-3 . TRBV7-2 CASSLAEDTQYF TGTGCCAGCAGCTTAGCGGAAGATACGCAGTATTTT
many TRBJ1-5 . TRBV7-8 CASSLVSHRDQPQHF TGTGCCAGCAGCTTAGTTTCGCACAGGGACCAGCCCCAGCATTTT
. TRBJ2-3 TRBD1 TRBV20-1 CSARVLPGQGAVDTQYF TGCAGTGCTAGAGTATTACCGGGACAGGGGGCAGTGGATACGCAGTATTTT
. TRBJ2-2 . TRBV27 CASSLLGQSTRITGELFF TGTGCCAGCAGTTTACTGGGTCAATCCACGAGGATTACCGGGGAGCTGTTTTTT
. TRBJ2-5 TRBD2 TRBV29-1 CSVEDSGSGDPYQETQYF TGCAGCGTTGAAGATTCGGGTAGCGGGGACCCATACCAAGAGACCCAGTACTTC
. TRBJ2-2 . TRBV5-1 CASSLGVLAKNTGELFF TGCGCCAGCAGCTTGGGCGTTCTAGCGAAGAACACCGGGGAGCTGTTTTTT
. TRBJ2-1 . TRBV2 CASRQGQGTYNEQFF TGTGCCAGCAGGCAGGGGCAGGGGACCTACAATGAGCAGTTCTTC
. TRBJ2-7 . TRBV6-6 CAVDSGTGHEQYF TGTGCAGTCGATAGCGGGACAGGCCACGAGCAGTACTTC
once TRBJ2-7 . TRBV6-5 CASSYSSIGTYEQYF TGTGCCAGCAGTTACTCCTCGATCGGAACCTACGAGCAGTACTTC
. TRBJ2-2 TRBD2 TRBV20-1 CSAKAGGNTGELFF TGCAGTGCTAAAGCGGGAGGGAACACCGGGGAGCTGTTTTTT
few TRBJ2-3 . TRBV7-2 CASSLVTRQKDTQYF TGTGCCAGCAGCTTGGTGACACGTCAGAAAGATACGCAGTATTTT
many TRBJ1-3 . TRBV7-8 CASSLGAGANSGNTIYF TGTGCCAGCAGCTTAGGTGCCGGGGCAAACTCTGGAAACACCATATATTTT
many TRBJ2-7 . TRBV7-2 CASSLATELEQYF TGTGCCAGCAGCTTAGCCACAGAACTCGAGCAGTACTTC
. TRBJ2-4 TRBD2 TRBV7-2 CASSYGRTPNIHYF TGTGCCAGCAGCTACGGGAGGACGCCAAACATTCATTACTTC
few TRBJ2-1 . TRBV7-6 CASSLSVSSYNEQFF TGTGCCAGCAGCTTATCCGTGAGCTCCTACAATGAGCAGTTCTTC
few TRBJ1-3 . TRBV6-1 CASSPYSGNTIYF TGTGCCAGCAGTCCCTACTCTGGAAACACCATATATTTT
few TRBJ2-2 . TRBV15 CATSAVATNTGELFF TGTGCCACCAGCGCGGTGGCCACGAACACCGGGGAGCTGTTTTTT
. TRBJ1-1 . TRBV28 CASSLSARYTEAFF TGTGCCAGCAGTTTATCGGCCAGATACACTGAAGCTTTCTTT
few TRBJ2-2 TRBD1 TRBV24-1 CATSDQTRGLADGGELFF TGTGCCACCAGTGATCAGACCAGGGGGCTAGCTGATGGCGGGGAGCTGTTTTTT
. TRBJ1-2 . TRBV28 CASRSGISTPYGYTF TGTGCCAGCAGGTCTGGGATCTCGACTCCCTATGGCTACACCTTC
. TRBJ2-2 . TRBV28 CASSSGTLNTGELFF TGTGCCAGCAGTTCCGGGACACTGAACACCGGGGAGCTGTTTTTT
. TRBJ2-2 . TRBV7-8 CDSRNLDGELFF TGTGACAGCAGGAATCTGGACGGGGAGCTGTTTTTT
few TRBJ1-1 . TRBV7-8 CASSLAGSGPEAFF TGTGCCAGCAGCTTAGCGGGGAGTGGGCCTGAAGCTTTCTTT
few TRBJ1-3 . TRBV11-2 CASSFSLRGSGNTIYF TGTGCCAGCAGCTTTTCCCTGCGGGGTTCTGGAAACACCATATATTTT
. TRBJ2-7 TRBD1 TRBV6-5 CASSYGTGLPEQYF TGTGCCAGCAGTTATGGGACAGGGCTCCCCGAGCAGTACTTC
. TRBJ2-3 . TRBV10-3 CAISEGSPRTDTQYF TGTGCCATCAGTGAAGGGTCCCCTCGGACAGATACGCAGTATTTT
. TRBJ2-5 TRBD2 TRBV7-2 CARSSGTSGISRETKYF TGTGCCAGAAGCTCCGGGACTAGCGGGATTTCCCGAGAGACCAAGTACTTC
. TRBJ2-1 . TRBV25-1 CASSDKSYNEQFF TGTGCCAGCAGTGATAAGTCCTACAATGAGCAGTTCTTC
. TRBJ1-1 TRBD1 TRBV7-9 CASSLPRTGGGGTEAFF TGTGCCAGCAGCTTACCCCGGACAGGGGGGGGGGGCACTGAAGCTTTCTTT
few TRBJ1-1 TRBD1 TRBV6-5 CASSYYSGHRGGTEAFF TGTGCCAGCAGTTACTACTCGGGACACAGGGGGGGCACTGAAGCTTTCTTT
. TRBJ2-1 . TRBV28 CASSSPTQGGREQFF TGTGCCAGCAGTTCCCCCACGCAGGGGGGGCGTGAGCAGTTCTTC
few TRBJ2-2 TRBD2 TRBV6-6 CASSYGALGGVNTGELFF TGTGCCAGCAGTTACGGGGCCCTTGGGGGGGTGAACACCGGGGAGCTGTTTTTT
. TRBJ1-1 TRBD1 TRBV20-1 CSARGGTGGAGTEAFF TGCAGTGCTAGGGGGGGGACAGGGGGCGCAGGAACTGAAGCTTTCTTT
many TRBJ1-1 . TRBV12-3/TRBV12-4 CASQTGTSMNTEAFF TGTGCCAGTCAAACTGGGACCTCGATGAACACTGAAGCTTTCTTT
. TRBJ2-7 TRBD1 TRBV10-3 CATTPGQGSEQYF TGTGCCACGACTCCCGGACAGGGGAGCGAGCAGTACTTC
few TRBJ2-1 TRBD2 TRBV7-6 CASSLGGGGDYNEQFF TGTGCCAGCAGCTTAGGCGGGGGGGGCGATTACAATGAGCAGTTCTTC
. TRBJ2-7 TRBD2 TRBV5-1 CASSSTGLAGGGHEQYF TGCGCCAGCAGCTCGACCGGACTAGCGGGAGGTGGCCACGAGCAGTACTTC
. TRBJ2-1 . TRBV7-7 CASSLAQGPDKEQFF TGTGCTAGCAGCTTAGCTCAGGGACCCGACAAAGAGCAGTTCTTC
. TRBJ2-7 TRBD2 TRBV28 CASSVGRAGEQYF TGTGCCAGCAGTGTCGGGAGGGCCGGCGAGCAGTACTTC